This T cell receptor (beta chain) was identified during a study of OX40 agonist ivuxolimab in advanced cancers. Background on the study: Patients' therapy was ivuxolimab, an antibody that acts as an agonist of OX40 (CD134). Findings and limits, study-wide: Averaging showed that CD8+ T cells had more expanded clones than CD4+ did. The specificity for antigen of the expanded peripheral T cells was not determined.

With baseline, cycle 4 day 1, and cycle 7 day 1 as timepoints, blood was sampled. On this clone: The antigen is undetermined.

The CDR3 loop spans 14 amino acids. Germline-derived CDR1 and CDR2 are MDHEN and SYDVKM. Trimming shortened V by 8 bases and J by 4 bases, and 15 bases separated the two germline ends. Profiling relied on immunoSEQ multiplex PCR, and the TCRdb table lists in-frame clones only, not all of them. The sample shows over 55,000 clones, 70% to 90% of them seen only once. Sequenced here: CD4+ or CD8+ T cells sorted from blood, sampled in a trial of the OX40 agonist ivuxolimab. The rearrangement uses TRBV28 and TRBJ1-5; no definite D call. The receptor was derived from an adult with an advanced solid tumor such as melanoma, head and neck, liver or kidney cancer. CDR3 loop: CASHPPRKNQPQHF. The DNA for the CDR3 is TGTGCCAGCCACCCCCCACGTAAGAATCAGCCCCAGCATTTT.